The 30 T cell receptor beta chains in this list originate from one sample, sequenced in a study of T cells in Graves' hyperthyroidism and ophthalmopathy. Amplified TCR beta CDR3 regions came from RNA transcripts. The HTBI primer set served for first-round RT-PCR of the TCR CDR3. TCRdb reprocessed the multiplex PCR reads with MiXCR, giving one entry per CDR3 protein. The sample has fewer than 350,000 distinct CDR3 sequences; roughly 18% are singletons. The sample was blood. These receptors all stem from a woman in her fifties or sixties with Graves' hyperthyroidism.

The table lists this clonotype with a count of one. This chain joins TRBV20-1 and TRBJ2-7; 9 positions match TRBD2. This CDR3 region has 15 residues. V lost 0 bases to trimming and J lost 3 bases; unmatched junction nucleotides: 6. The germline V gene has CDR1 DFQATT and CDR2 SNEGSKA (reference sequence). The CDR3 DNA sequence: TGCAGTGCTAGAGAGGCGGGAGGGGGTTACTACGAGCAGTACTTC. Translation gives CSAREAGGGYYEQYF.

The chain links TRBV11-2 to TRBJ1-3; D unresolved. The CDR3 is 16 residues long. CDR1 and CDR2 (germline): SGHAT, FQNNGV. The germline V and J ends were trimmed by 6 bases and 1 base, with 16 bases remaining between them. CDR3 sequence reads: CASRPILGYSGNTIYF. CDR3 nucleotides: TGTGCCAGCAGGCCTATTCTGGGCTATTCTGGAAACACCATATATTTT.

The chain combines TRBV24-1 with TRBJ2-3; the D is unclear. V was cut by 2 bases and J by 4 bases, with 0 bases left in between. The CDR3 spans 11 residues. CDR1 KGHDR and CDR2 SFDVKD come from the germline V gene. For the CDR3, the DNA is TGTGCCACCAGTGATTCAGATACGCAGTATTTT. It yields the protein CATSDSDTQYF.

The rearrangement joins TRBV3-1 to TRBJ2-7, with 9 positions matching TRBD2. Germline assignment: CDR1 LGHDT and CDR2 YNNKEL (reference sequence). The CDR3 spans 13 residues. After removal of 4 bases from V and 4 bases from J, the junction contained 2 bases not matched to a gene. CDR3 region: CASSLRGGYEQYV. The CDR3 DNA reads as TGTGCCAGCAGCCTGCGGGGGGGGTACGAGCAGTACGTC.

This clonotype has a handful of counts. CDR3 amino acids: CASSDLGQGANTEAFF. Here the CDR3 DNA reads TGTGCCAGCAGTGATCTAGGACAGGGGGCTAACACTGAAGCTTTCTTT. The J gene is TRBJ1-1, the V gene TRBV6-1, with TRBD1 matching over 11 bases. Germline CDR1 MNHNS, CDR2 SASEGT. Trimming cost V 3 bases and J 2 bases; bases outside gene matches: 5. The CDR3 is 16 amino acids.

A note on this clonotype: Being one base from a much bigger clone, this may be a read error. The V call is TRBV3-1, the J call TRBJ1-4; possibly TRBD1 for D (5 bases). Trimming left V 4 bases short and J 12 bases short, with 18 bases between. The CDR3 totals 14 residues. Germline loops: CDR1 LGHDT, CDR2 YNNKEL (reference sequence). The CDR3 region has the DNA TGTGCCAGCAGCCCTTCGGACAAGGGCCAAGAACTGTTTTTT. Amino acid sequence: CASSPSDKGQELFF.

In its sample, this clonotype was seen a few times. The CDR3 protein is CASTPSGVYNEQFF. CDR3 in DNA: TGTGCCAGCACGCCTAGCGGGGTTTACAATGAGCAGTTCTTC. V and J are TRBV28 and TRBJ2-1; 9 bases agree with TRBD2. Trimming at V came to 7 bases and at J to 4 bases, leaving 5 bases not matched to a gene. This CDR3 has 14 residues. The germline gives CDR1 MDHEN, CDR2 SYDVKM. The whole variable domain, remainder taken from reference TRBV28 and TRBJ2-1, is DVKVTQSSRYLVKRTGEKVFLECVQDMDHENMFWYRQDPGLGLRLIYFSYDVKMKEKGDIPEGYSVSREKKERFSLILESASTNQTSMYLCASTPSGVYNEQFFGPGTRLTVL.

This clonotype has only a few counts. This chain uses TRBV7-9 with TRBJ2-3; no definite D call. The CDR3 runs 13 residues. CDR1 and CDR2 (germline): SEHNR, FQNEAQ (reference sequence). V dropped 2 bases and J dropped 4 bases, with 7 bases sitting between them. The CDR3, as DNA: TGTGCCAGCAGCTTATCCCCTTCAGATACGCAGTATTTT. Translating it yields CASSLSPSDTQYF.

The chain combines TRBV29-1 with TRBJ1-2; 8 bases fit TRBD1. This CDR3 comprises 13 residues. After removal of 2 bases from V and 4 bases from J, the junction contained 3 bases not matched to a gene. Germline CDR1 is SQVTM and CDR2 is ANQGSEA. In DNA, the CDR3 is TGCAGCGTTGAACAGGGGGCCGGCTATGGCTACACCTTC. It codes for CSVEQGAGYGYTF.

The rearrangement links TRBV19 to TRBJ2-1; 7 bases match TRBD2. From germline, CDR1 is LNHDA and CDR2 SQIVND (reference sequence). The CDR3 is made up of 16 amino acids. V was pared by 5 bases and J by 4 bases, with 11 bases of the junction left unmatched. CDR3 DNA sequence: TGTGCCAGTAGTCCCCTGTGGGGGGGGACTTACAATGAGCAGTTCTTC. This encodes CASSPLWGGTYNEQFF. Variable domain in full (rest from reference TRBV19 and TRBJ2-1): DGGITQSPKYLFRKEGQNVTLSCEQNLNHDAMYWYRQDPGQGLRLIYYSQIVNDFQKGDIAEGYSVSREKKESFPLTVTSAQKNPTAFYLCASSPLWGGTYNEQFFGPGTRLTVL.

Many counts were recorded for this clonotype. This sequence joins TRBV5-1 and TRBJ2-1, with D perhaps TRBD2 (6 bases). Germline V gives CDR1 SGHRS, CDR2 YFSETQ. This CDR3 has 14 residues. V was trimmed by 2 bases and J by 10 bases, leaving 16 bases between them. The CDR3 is CASSFAGTSIEQFF. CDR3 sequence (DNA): TGCGCCAGCAGCTTTGCCGGGACTTCGATAGAGCAGTTCTTC.

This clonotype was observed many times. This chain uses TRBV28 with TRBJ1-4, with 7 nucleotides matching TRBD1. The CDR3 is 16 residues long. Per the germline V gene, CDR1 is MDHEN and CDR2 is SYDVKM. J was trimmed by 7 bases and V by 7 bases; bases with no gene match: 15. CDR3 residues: CASTTPRGLRGEKLFF. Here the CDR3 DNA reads TGTGCCAGCACAACCCCTAGGGGGCTTCGGGGTGAAAAACTGTTTTTT.

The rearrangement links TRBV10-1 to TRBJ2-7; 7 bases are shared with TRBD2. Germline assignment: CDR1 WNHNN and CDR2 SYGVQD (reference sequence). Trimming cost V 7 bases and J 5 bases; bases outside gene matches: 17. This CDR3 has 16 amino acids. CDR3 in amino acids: CASISRRTSIVHEQYF. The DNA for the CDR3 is TGCGCCAGCATAAGCCGGAGGACTAGTATCGTCCACGAGCAGTACTTC.

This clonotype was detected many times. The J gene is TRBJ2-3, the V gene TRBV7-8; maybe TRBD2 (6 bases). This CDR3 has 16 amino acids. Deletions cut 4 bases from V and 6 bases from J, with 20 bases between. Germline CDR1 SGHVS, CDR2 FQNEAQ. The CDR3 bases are TGTGCCAGCAGCTCCCCATCCGGAGGGCCCGGGGATACGCAGTATTTT. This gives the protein CASSSPSGGPGDTQYF.

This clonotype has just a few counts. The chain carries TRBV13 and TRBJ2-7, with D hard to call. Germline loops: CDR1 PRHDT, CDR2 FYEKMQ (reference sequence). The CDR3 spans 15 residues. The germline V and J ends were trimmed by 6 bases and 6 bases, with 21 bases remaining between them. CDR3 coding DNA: TGTGCCAGCAGTTTTGGACGGTCCTGGATGGGCGAGCAGTACTTC. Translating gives CASSFGRSWMGEQYF.

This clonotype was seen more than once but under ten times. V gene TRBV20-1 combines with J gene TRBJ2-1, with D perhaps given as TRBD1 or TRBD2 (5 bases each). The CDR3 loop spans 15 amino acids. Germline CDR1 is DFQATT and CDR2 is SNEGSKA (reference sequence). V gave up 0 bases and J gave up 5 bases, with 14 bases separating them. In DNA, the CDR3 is TGCAGTGCTAGAGATCCGGGGCGGCAGCACAATGAGCAGTTCTTC. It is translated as CSARDPGRQHNEQFF.

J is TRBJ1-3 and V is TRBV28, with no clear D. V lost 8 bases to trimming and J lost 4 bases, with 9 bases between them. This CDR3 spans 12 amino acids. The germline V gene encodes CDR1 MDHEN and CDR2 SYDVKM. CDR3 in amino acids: CASGVKGNTIYF. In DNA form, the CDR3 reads TGTGCCAGCGGCGTGAAAGGAAACACCATATATTTT.

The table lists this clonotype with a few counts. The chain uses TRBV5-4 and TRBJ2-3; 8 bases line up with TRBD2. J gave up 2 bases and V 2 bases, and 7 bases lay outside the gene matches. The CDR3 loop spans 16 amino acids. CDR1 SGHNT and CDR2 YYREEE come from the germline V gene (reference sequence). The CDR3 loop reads CASSFSLAGNTDTQYF. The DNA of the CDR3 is TGTGCCAGCAGCTTCAGCCTAGCGGGTAACACAGATACGCAGTATTTT.

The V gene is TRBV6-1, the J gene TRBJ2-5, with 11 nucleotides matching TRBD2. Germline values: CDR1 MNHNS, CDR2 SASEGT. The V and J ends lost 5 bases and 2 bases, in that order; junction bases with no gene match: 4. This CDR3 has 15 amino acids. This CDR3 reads CASSHWTSGQETQYF. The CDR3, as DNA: TGTGCCAGCAGTCACTGGACTAGCGGGCAAGAGACCCAGTACTTC.

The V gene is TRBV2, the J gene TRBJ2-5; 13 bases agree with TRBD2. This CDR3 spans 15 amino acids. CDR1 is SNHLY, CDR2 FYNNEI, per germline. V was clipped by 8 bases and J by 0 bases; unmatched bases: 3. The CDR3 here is CASLTSGGYQETQYF. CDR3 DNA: TGTGCCAGCCTGACTAGCGGGGGGTACCAAGAGACCCAGTACTTC.

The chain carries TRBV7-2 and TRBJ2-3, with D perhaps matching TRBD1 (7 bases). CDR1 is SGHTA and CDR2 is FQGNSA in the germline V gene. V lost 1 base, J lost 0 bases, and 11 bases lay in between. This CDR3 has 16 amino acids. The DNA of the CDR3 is TGTGCCAGCAGCTTAGTGGGGGGACAGAGCACAGATACGCAGTATTTT. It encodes CASSLVGGQSTDTQYF.

In DNA, the CDR3 is TGTGCCAGCAGTGAATCAGCGCGAAATGAGCAGTTCTTC. This translates into CASSESARNEQFF. The V call is TRBV2, the J call TRBJ2-1; D is unclear. Germline V CDR1 and CDR2: SNHLY, FYNNEI. V was pared by 2 bases and J by 7 bases, with 9 bases between. The CDR3 runs to 13 residues.

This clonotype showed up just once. CDR3: CSARDIGSSYNSPLHF. In DNA, the CDR3 is TGCAGTGCTAGAGATATCGGGAGCTCCTATAATTCACCCCTCCACTTT. The V and J genes are TRBV20-1 and TRBJ1-6; D not certain. This CDR3 spans 16 amino acids. The germline V gene encodes CDR1 DFQATT and CDR2 SNEGSKA (reference sequence). Trimming removed 0 bases from V and 0 bases from J, with 9 bases in between.

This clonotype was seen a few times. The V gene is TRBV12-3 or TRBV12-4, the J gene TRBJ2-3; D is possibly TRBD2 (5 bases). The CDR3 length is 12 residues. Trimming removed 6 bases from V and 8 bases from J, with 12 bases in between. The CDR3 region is CASSLLAGTQYF. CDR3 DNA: TGTGCCAGCAGCCTCCTAGCCGGTACGCAGTATTTT.

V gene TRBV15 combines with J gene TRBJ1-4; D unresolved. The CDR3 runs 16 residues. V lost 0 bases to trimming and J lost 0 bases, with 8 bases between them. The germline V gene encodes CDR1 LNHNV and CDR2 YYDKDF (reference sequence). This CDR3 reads CATSRDPGSTNEKLFF. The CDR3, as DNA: TGTGCCACCAGCAGAGATCCTGGCTCAACTAATGAAAAACTGTTTTTT.

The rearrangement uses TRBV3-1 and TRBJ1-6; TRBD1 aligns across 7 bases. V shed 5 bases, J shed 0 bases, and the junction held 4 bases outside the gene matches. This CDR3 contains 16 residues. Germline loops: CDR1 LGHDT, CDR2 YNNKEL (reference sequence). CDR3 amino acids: CASSKDRSSYNSPLHF. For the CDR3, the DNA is TGTGCCAGCAGCAAGGACAGGAGCTCCTATAATTCACCCCTCCACTTT.

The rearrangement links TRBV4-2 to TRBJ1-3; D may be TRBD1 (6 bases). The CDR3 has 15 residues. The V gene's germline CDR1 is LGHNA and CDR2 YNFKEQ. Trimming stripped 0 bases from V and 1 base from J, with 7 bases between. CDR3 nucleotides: TGTGCCAGCAGCCAAGAAGGGGGTTCTGGAAACACCATATATTTT. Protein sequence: CASSQEGGSGNTIYF.

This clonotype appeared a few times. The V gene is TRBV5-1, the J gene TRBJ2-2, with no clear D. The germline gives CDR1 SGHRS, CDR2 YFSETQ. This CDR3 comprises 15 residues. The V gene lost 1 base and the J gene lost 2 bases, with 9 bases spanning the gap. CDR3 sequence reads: CASSLSRINTGELFF. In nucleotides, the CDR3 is TGCGCCAGCAGCTTGAGCAGAATCAACACCGGGGAGCTGTTTTTT. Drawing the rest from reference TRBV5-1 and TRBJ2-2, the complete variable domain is KAGVTQTPRYLIKTRGQQVTLSCSPISGHRSVSWYQQTPGQGLQFLFEYFSETQRNKGNFPGRFSGRQFSNSRSEMNVSTLELGDSALYLCASSLSRINTGELFFGEGSRLTVL.

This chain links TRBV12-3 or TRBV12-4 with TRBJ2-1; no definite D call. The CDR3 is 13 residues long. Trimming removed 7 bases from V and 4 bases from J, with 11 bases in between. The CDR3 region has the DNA TGTGCCAGCAAACCGGGCCTTTACAATGAGCAGTTCTTC. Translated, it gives CASKPGLYNEQFF.

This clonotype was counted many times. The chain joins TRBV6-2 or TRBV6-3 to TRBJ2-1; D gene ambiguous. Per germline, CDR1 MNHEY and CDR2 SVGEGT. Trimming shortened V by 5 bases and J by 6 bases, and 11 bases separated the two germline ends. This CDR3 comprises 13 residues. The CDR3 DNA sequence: TGTGCCAGCAGTAACGGGCTCTTCAATGAGCAGTTCTTC. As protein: CASSNGLFNEQFF.